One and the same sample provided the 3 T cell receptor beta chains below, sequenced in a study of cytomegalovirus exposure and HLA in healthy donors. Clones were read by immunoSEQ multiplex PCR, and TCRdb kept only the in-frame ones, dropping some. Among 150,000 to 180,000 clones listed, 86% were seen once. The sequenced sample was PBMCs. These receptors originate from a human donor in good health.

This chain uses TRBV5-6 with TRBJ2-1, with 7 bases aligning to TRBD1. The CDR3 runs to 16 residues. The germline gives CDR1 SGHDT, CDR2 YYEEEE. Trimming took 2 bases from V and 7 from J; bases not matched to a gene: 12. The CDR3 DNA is TGTGCCAGCAGCTTTCTTACAGGGGCGGGTAATAATGAGCAGTTCTTC. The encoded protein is CASSFLTGAGNNEQFF.

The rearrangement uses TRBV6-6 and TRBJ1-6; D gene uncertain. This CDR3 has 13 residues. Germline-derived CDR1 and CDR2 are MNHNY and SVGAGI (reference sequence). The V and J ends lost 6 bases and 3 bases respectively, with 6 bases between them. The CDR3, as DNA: TGTGCCAGCAGCCAGTACTATAATTCACCCCTCCACTTT. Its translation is CASSQYYNSPLHF.

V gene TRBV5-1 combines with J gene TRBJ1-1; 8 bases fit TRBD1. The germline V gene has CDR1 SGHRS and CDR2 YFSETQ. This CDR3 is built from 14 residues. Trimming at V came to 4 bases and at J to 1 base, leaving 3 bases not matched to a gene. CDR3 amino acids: CASSPTGANTEAFF. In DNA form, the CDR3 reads TGCGCCAGCAGCCCGACAGGGGCGAACACTGAAGCTTTCTTT.